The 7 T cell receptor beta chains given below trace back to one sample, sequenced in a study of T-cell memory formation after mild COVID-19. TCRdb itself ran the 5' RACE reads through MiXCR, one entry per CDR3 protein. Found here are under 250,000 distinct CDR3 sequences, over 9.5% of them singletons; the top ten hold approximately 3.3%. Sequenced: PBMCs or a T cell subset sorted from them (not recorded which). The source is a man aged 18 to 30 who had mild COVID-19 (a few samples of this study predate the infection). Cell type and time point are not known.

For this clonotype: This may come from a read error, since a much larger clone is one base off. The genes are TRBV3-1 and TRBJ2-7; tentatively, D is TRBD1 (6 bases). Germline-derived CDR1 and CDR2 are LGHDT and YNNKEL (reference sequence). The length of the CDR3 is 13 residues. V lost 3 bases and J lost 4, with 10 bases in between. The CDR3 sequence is CASSQTTGYEQYF. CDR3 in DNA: TGTGCCAGCAGCCAGACCACAGGGTACGAGCAGTACTTC.

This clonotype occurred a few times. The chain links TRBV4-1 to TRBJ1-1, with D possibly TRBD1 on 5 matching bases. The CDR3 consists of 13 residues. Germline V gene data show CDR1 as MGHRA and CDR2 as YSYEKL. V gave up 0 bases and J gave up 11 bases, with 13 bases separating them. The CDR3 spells CASSQDKKGRAFF. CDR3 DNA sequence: TGCGCCAGCAGCCAAGATAAGAAGGGGAGGGCTTTCTTT.

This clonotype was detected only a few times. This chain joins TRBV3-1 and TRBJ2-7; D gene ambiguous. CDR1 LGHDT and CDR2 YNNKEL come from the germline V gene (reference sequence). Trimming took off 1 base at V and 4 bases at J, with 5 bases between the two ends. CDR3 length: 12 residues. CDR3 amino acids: CASSQGDYEQYV. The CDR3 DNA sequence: TGTGCCAGCAGCCAAGGTGATTACGAGCAGTACGTC.

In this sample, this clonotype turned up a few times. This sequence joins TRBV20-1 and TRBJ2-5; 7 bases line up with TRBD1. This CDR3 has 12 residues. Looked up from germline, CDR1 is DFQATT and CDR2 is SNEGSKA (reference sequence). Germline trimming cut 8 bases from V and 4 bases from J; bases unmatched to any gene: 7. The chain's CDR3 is CSPSGQPETQYF. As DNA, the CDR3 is TGCAGTCCATCGGGACAGCCAGAGACCCAGTACTTC.

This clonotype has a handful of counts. CDR3 in amino acids: CASSTLAPPDTQYF. The CDR3 DNA reads TGTGCCAGCAGCACCCTAGCTCCGCCAGATACGCAGTATTTT. This sequence joins TRBV7-6 and TRBJ2-3, with D possibly matching TRBD2 (5 bases). The V end was cut by 5 bases, the J end by 4 bases, with 13 bases between. This CDR3 comprises 14 residues. Germline CDR1 reads SGHVS; CDR2 reads FNYEAQ.

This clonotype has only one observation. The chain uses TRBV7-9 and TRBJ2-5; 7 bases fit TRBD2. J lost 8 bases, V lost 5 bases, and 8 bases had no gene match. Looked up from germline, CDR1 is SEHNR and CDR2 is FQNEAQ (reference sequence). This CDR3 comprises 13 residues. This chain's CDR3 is CASSPGLVLTQYF. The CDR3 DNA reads TGTGCCAGCAGCCCCGGACTAGTATTAACCCAGTACTTC.

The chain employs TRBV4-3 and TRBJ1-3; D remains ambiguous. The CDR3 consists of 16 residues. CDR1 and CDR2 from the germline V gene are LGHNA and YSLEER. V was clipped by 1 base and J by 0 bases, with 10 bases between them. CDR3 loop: CASSQAGPSSGNTIYF. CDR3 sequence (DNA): TGCGCCAGCAGCCAAGCTGGACCTAGCTCTGGAAACACCATATATTTT.